This TCR beta chain was retrieved from a study of read filtering for tumor transcriptome and immune sequencing (TCRdb year 2020). As for the study more broadly: The cohort was composed of 16 to 20 male and roughly 13 female patients, with a mean age of approximately 66 years and an age range of about 40 to 90. Under revised international staging, about eight patients fell into R-ISS I, more than 15 into R-ISS II and about 7 into R-ISS III. After DNase treatment, whole-transcriptome libraries were prepared with the TruSeq RNA Access Library Prep Kit. TCR-region mapped reads per sample ranged from about 3.5 to 10.27 million with IR-seq versus only roughly 75 to 1,300 with RNA-seq. Using the same bone marrow samples, the study ran both targeted immune repertoire sequencing and bulk whole-transcriptome sequencing and then compared the TCR repertoires from each method. A main aim was a read-filtering strategy for immune repertoire data, specifically whether clonotypes supported by a single read should be removed. The full study reports these points: Rather than purified T cells, the sorted CD138-negative fraction was a mixed bone marrow immune population. Compared with RNA-seq, IR-seq captured clonotypes at much higher depth and more reliably, and a smaller IR-seq throughput was enough to identify most shared clonotypes. Single-read clonotypes made up roughly 80% of clonotypes but roughly 3.2% of total reads in IR-seq, and over 60% of clonotypes and 40% to 50% of reads in RNA-seq. The correlation between IR-seq and RNA-seq shared clonotype proportions was increased by removal of single-read clonotypes.

TCR libraries were constructed from approximately 360 ng RNA using the Immunoverse kit, and molecular barcoded adaptors covering alpha/delta and beta/gamma chains were employed. TCR library preparation was performed with the same RNA that was used for transcriptome sequencing. TCR libraries were sequenced on an Illumina HiSeq 4000 with 2 x 150 cycles. As for the original processing: MiXCR aligned TCR reads to human V, D, J and C references and assembled the aligned reads into CDR3 clonotypes, with quality filtering and error correction included. The tcR package in R was used for analysis of clonotype counts and gene usage diversity. Raw mapping reads were checked after the RNA-seq reads had been mapped by STAR aligner version 2.5.3a onto the human GRCh37 genome. To test how sequencing depth affects detected clonotypes, IR-seq fastq files were randomly downsampled with Seqtk 1.3. Clones were called with MiXCR by TCRdb after fastp trimmed the public reads at Q25, and only in-frame beta chains were retained. Each CDR3 protein gets just one entry, which takes the most common genes and DNA from the rows behind it. What appears here as the V and J calls and clone size reflects TCRdb's work, not the paper's. This sample is represented by about 61,000 distinct CDR3 sequences; around 21% of them were singletons. Roughly an eighth of the sample rests with the top ten.

The CDR3 covers 13 residues, taking in both the cysteine and the phenylalanine. This entry keeps only the CDR3 DNA: 39 bases, framed from base 1. The germline V gene specifies SQVTM as CDR1 and ANQGSEA as CDR2. Trimming takes 4 bases off V and 7 bases off J; junction bases not matched to a gene: 10. Bone marrow was sampled from every patient at the time of active disease. Ficoll-Hypaque density gradient centrifugation was used to isolate bone marrow mononuclear cells. To remove myeloma plasma cells, the cells were labeled with CD138 magnetic microbeads on a MACS separator, and CD138-negative cells were then collected by negative selection. Flow cytometry with CD138 antibodies on an Attune NxT was used to check how pure the isolated cells were. Total RNA was extracted using TRIzol reagent and was quantified on a NanoDrop spectrophotometer. Paired RNA-seq and IR-seq were performed on each patient's CD138-negative bone marrow sample.

This clonotype was recorded at least ten times. No cognate antigen has been identified for it. The sample holds no much larger clone one base away, and base qualities are not on file. Sequencing used a population of CD138-negative cells sorted from bone marrow. The intended sense of this specimen's cell subset or site label: bone marrow mononuclear cells depleted of CD138+ plasma/myeloma cells by negative magnetic selection. The sequence was collected from a donor aged 40 or over with multiple myeloma. The chain is made from TRBV29-1 and TRBJ2-7; 7 central bases correspond to TRBD2. The CDR3 protein is CSVAEGGPKEQYF. The sequenced DNA is TGCAGCGTTGCCGAGGGAGGGCCGAAAGAGCAGTACTTC.